This TCR beta chain derives from a study of response to subunit inactivated influenza vaccine. Study-level findings and limits: After each seasonal influenza vaccination, few new T cells are recruited, the authors suggested.

MiXCR, applied by TCRdb to the RT-PCR reads, yields one record per CDR3 protein. The sample has approximately 700,000 distinct CDR3 sequences, roughly 14% seen once. As for this clonotype: What it recognizes is unknown.

V was cut by 4 bases and J by 8 bases, with 18 bases left in between. CDR3 length: 16 amino acids. The chain uses TRBV6-7 and TRBJ1-6; no definite D call. TRBV6-7 is flagged as an ORF with uncertain function. The sequence came from a man aged 50 to 60 who received an inactivated influenza vaccine. The sequences come from PBMCs from blood, collected 11 to 12 days after vaccination. The DNA of the CDR3 is TGTGCCAGCAGTTCCCCGGGCAGAAGTTATTATTCACCCCTCCACTTT. Its protein is CASSSPGRSYYSPLHF.